These T cell receptor beta chains were read from a single sample in a study of CD8 T cells in ankylosing spondylitis. TCRdb re-derived calls from the 5' RACE reads in MiXCR, one entry per CDR3 protein. This repertoire shows around 210,000 distinct CDR3 sequences, around 8% found once; its top ten account for more than 4.5%. The sequenced sample was blood, either unsorted or a sorted T cell fraction (not recorded which). These receptors originate from a female donor with ankylosing spondylitis or in good health (not recorded which). Each CDR3 is given with its conserved first and last residue. A D gene is named only where the DNA matches it firmly. Only some rows state a clone size, as once, few, many or a class for expanded clones.

j_call d_call v_call clone_size cdr3_aa cdr3_nt
TRBJ2-1 TRBD2 TRBV11-2 many CASSSRTSPGHSEQFF TGTGCCAGCAGCTCGCGGACTAGCCCCGGACACAGTGAGCAGTTCTTC
TRBJ2-5 TRBD1 TRBV4-2 many CASSQDLIPKDRRYQETQYF TGTGCCAGCAGCCAAGACCTAATCCCGAAGGACAGGAGGTACCAAGAGACCCAGTACTTC
TRBJ2-7 . TRBV5-6 . CASSLGTLGGYEQYF TGTGCCAGCAGCTTGGGAACGCTTGGGGGCTACGAGCAGTACTTC
TRBJ1-1 . TRBV12-3/TRBV12-4 many CASSLGRRNTEAFF TGTGCCAGCAGTTTAGGGCGGCGGAACACTGAAGCTTTCTTT
TRBJ2-1 TRBD2 TRBV20-1 many CSARVVLAGPYNEQFF TGCAGTGCTAGAGTAGTACTAGCGGGACCCTACAATGAGCAGTTCTTC
TRBJ2-5 . TRBV20-1 many CSATYPGSGTQYF TGCAGTGCGACCTACCCAGGGAGTGGGACCCAGTACTTC
TRBJ2-5 . TRBV5-1 many CASSATGQETQYF TGCGCCAGCAGCGCGACAGGCCAAGAGACCCAGTACTTC
TRBJ2-1 TRBD2 TRBV7-8 many CASSSGGIYNEQFF TGTGCCAGCAGTTCGGGAGGCATTTACAATGAGCAGTTCTTC
TRBJ2-1 . TRBV20-1 many CSARPRRGNMNEQFF TGCAGTGCTAGGCCCCGCCGCGGGAATATGAATGAGCAGTTCTTC
TRBJ2-7 . TRBV20-1 many CSARDPRRVYEQYF TGCAGTGCTAGAGATCCCCGGCGGGTTTACGAGCAGTACTTC
TRBJ1-4 . TRBV28 many CASSSDRTKLFF TGTGCCAGCAGTTCGGACCGGACGAAACTGTTTTTT
TRBJ2-6 . TRBV5-1 . CASSSGRGTPGANVLTF TGCGCCAGCAGCTCCGGCCGGGGGACGCCTGGGGCCAACGTCCTGACTTTC
TRBJ1-4 . TRBV4-3 many CASSREGAATNEKLFF TGCGCCAGCAGCCGAGAAGGGGCCGCAACTAATGAAAAACTGTTTTTT
TRBJ2-1 . TRBV4-3 . CAGSQVHNEQFF TGCGCCGGCAGCCAAGTTCACAATGAACAGTTCTTC
TRBJ2-3 TRBD1 TRBV7-2 . CASSQGLGTGGYF TGTGCCAGCAGCCAGGGCCTAGGGACAGGGGGGTATTTT
TRBJ2-7 . TRBV5-4 many CASSQGVRSSYEQYF TGTGCCAGCAGCCAAGGTGTGAGGAGCTCCTACGAGCAGTACTTC
TRBJ2-5 . TRBV27 few CASSSGALPRETQYF TGTGCCAGCAGTTCAGGGGCCTTACCGCGGGAGACCCAGTACTTC
TRBJ2-7 TRBD2 TRBV4-3 many CASSQALTSSRYEQYF TGCGCCAGCAGCCAAGCTCTGACTAGCTCTCGTTACGAGCAGTACTTC
TRBJ2-1 . TRBV6-2/TRBV6-3 few CASSGESGEQFF TGTGCCAGCAGCGGGGAATCGGGGGAGCAGTTCTTC
TRBJ1-1 TRBD1 TRBV6-1 many CASTRQGPNTEAFF TGTGCCAGCACCCGACAGGGCCCGAACACTGAAGCTTTCTTT
TRBJ2-7 . TRBV20-1 many CSASPPVFYEQYF TGCAGTGCTAGCCCACCGGTCTTCTACGAGCAGTACTTC
TRBJ2-3 . TRBV6-1 many CASSPSWVTDTQYF TGTGCCAGCAGTCCCTCCTGGGTCACAGATACGCAGTATTTT
TRBJ1-1 . TRBV19 many CASSNRGFGNTEAFF TGTGCCAGTAGTAATAGGGGTTTCGGGAACACTGAAGCTTTCTTT
TRBJ2-1 . TRBV20-1 few CSVLATGPGYNEQFF TGCAGTGTCCTAGCGACGGGTCCCGGCTACAATGAGCAGTTCTTC
TRBJ2-5 . TRBV20-1 many CSAELAGETQYF TGCAGTGCCGAACTAGCAGGGGAGACCCAGTACTTC